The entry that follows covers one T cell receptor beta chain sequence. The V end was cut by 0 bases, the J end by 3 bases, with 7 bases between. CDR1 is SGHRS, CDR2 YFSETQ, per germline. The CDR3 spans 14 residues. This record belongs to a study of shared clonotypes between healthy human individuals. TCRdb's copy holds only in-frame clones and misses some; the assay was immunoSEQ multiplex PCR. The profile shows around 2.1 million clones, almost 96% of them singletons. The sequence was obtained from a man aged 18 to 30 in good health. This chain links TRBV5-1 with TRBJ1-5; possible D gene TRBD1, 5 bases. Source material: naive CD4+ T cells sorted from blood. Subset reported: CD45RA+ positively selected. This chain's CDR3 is CASSLDGTNQPQHF. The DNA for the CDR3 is TGCGCCAGCAGCTTGGATGGGACCAATCAGCCCCAGCATTTT.